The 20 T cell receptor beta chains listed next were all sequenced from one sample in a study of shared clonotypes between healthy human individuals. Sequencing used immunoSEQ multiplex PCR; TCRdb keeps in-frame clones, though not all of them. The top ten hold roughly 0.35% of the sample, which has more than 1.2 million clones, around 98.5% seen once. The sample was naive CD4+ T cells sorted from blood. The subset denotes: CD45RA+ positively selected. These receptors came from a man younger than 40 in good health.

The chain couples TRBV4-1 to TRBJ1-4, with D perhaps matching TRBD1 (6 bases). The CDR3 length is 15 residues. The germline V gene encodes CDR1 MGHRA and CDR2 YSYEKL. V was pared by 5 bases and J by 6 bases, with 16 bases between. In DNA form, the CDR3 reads TGCGCCAGCAGCGCCGGACAGAAGTCGCATGAAAAACTGTTTTTT. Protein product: CASSAGQKSHEKLFF.

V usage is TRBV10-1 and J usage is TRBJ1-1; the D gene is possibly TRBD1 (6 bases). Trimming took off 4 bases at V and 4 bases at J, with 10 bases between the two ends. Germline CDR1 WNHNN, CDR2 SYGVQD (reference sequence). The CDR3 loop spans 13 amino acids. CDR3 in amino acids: CASSARGSTEAFF. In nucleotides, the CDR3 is TGCGCCAGCAGTGCGAGGGGGAGCACTGAAGCTTTCTTT.

The CDR3, as DNA: TGTGCCTGGAACCTACTCGGACAATCTCTCTGCAGCAATCAGCCCCAGCATTTT. As protein: CAWNLLGQSLCSNQPQHF. This chain uses TRBV30 with TRBJ1-5; a possible D gene is TRBD1 (5 bases). V dropped 4 bases and J dropped 1 base, with 23 bases sitting between them. Germline CDR1 and CDR2: GTSNPN and SVGIG (reference sequence). The CDR3 contains 18 residues.

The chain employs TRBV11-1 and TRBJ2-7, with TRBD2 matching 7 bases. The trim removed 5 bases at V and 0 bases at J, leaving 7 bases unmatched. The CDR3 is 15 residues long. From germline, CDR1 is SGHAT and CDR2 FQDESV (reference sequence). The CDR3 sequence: CASSHASGTSYEQYF. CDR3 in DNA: TGTGCCAGCAGCCACGCTAGCGGAACCTCCTACGAGCAGTACTTC.

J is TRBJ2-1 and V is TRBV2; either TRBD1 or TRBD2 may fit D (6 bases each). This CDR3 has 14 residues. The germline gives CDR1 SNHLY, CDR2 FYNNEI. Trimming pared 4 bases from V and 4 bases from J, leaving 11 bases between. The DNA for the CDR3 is TGTGCCAGCAGTGGAGGGGGGATTTACAATGAGCAGTTCTTC. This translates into CASSGGGIYNEQFF.

The CDR3 reads CASISKRMRGTEAFF. The CDR3 nucleotides are TGTGCCAGCATTTCGAAGCGGATGAGGGGGACTGAAGCTTTCTTT. The chain joins TRBV21-1 to TRBJ1-1; the table's D gene call, TRBD1, was not cross checked with the DNA. TRBV21-1 is termed a pseudogene. The CDR3 spans 15 residues.

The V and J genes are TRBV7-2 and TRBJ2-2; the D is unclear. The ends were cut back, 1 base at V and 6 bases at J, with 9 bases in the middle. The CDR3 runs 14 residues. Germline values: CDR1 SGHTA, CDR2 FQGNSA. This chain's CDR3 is CASSLGRAAGELFF. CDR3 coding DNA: TGTGCCAGCAGCTTAGGACGGGCGGCCGGGGAGCTGTTTTTT.

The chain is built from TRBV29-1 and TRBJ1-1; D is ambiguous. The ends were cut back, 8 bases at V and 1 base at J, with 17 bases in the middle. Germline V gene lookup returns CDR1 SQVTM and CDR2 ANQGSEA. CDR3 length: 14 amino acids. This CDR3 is CSPGIGGGNTEAFF. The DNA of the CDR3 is TGCAGCCCAGGAATCGGAGGCGGGAACACTGAAGCTTTCTTT.

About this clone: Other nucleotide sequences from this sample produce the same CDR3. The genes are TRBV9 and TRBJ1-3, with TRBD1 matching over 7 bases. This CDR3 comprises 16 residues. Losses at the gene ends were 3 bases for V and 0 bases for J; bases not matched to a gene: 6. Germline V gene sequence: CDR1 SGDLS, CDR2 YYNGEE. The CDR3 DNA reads TGTGCCAGCAGCGCTACAGGGGTCCTCTCTGGAAACACCATATATTTT. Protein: CASSATGVLSGNTIYF.

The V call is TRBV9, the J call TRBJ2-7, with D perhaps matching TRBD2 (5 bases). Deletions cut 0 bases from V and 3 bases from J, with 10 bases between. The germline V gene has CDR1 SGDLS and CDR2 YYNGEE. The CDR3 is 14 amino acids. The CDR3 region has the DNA TGTGCCAGCAGCGTAGGAGGGCACGTCTACGAGCAGTACTTC. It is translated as CASSVGGHVYEQYF.

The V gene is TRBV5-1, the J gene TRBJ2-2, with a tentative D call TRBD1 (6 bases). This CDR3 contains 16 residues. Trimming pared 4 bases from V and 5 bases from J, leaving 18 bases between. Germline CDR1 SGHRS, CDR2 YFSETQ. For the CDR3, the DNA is TGCGCCAGCAGCCCCGGAGGCAGGGGCAGAACCGGGGAGCTGTTTTTT. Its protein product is CASSPGGRGRTGELFF.

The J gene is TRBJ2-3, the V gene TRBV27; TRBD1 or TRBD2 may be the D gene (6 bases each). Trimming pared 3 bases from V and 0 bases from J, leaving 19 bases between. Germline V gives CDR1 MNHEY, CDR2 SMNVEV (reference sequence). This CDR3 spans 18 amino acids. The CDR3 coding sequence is TGTGCCAGCAGTTTCAGGGGACTTAGGGGTTCTAGCACAGATACGCAGTATTTT. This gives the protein CASSFRGLRGSSTDTQYF.

CDR3 loop: CASLPGQGEQYF. The CDR3 DNA is TGTGCCAGCTTGCCAGGGCAAGGCGAGCAGTACTTC. The chain carries TRBV2 and TRBJ2-7, with D possibly being TRBD1 (5 bases). This CDR3 spans 12 amino acids. CDR1 and CDR2 from the germline V gene are SNHLY and FYNNEI. Trimming shortened V by 8 bases and J by 6 bases, and 14 bases separated the two germline ends.

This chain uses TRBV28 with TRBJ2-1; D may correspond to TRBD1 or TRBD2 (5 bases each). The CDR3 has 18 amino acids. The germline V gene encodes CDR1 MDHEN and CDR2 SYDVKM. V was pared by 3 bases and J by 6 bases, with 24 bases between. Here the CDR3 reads CASSFGLASVGLVNEQFF. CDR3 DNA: TGTGCCAGCAGTTTTGGGCTAGCCAGCGTGGGGCTCGTCAATGAGCAGTTCTTC.

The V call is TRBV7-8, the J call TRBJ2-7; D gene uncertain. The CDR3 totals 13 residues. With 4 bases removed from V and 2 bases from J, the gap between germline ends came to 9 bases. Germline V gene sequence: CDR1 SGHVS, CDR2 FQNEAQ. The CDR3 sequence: CASSWRQTYEQYF. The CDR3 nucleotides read TGTGCCAGCAGCTGGAGACAAACCTACGAGCAGTACTTC.

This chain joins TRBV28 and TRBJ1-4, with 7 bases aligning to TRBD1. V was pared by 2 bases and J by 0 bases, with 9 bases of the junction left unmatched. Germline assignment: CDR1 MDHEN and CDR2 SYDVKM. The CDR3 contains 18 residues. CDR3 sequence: CASSLTGARSSTNEKLFF. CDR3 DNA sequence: TGTGCCAGCAGTTTAACAGGGGCGCGTAGCTCAACTAATGAAAAACTGTTTTTT.

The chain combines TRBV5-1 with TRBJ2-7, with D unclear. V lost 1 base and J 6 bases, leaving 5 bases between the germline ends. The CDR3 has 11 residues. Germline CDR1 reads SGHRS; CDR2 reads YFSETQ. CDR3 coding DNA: TGCGCCAGCAGCTTGTTTGGCGAGCAGTACTTC. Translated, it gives CASSLFGEQYF.

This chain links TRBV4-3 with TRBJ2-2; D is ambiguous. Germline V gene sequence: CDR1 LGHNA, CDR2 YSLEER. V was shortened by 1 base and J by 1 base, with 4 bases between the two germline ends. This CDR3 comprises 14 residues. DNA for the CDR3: TGCGCCAGCAGCCAAGTTTGGAACACCGGGGAGCTGTTTTTT. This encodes CASSQVWNTGELFF.

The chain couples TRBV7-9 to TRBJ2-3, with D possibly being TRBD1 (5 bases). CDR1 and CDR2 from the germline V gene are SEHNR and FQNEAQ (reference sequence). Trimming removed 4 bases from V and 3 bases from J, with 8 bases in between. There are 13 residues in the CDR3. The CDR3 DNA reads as TGTGCCAGCAGCTCGCAGGGAACAGATACGCAGTATTTT. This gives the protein CASSSQGTDTQYF.

The CDR3 is CASSEGQWTSGRFSYEQYF. The CDR3 nucleotides are TGTGCCAGCAGTGAAGGACAGTGGACTAGCGGGAGGTTCTCCTACGAGCAGTACTTC. The chain combines TRBV2 with TRBJ2-7, with 14 nucleotides matching TRBD2. The V gene end was trimmed by 1 base and the J gene end by 0 bases; junction bases not matched to a gene: 8. The CDR3 runs 19 residues. Germline CDR1 and CDR2: SNHLY and FYNNEI.